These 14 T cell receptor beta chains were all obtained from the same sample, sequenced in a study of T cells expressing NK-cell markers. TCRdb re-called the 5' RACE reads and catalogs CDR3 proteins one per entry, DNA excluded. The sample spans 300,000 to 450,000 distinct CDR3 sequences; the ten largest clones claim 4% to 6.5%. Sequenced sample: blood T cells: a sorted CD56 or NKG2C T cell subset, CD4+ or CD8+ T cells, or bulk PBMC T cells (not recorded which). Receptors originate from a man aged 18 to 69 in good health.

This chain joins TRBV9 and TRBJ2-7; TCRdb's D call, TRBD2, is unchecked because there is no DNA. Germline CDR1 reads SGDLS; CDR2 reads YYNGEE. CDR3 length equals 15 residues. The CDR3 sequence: CASSVALAASYEQYF.

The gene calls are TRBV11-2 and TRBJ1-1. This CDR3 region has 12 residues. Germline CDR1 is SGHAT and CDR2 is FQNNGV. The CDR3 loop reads CASRAGRTEAFF.

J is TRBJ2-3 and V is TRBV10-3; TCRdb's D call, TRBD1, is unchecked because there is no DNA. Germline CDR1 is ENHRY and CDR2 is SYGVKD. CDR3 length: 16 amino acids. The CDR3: CAISDQTGLDSDTQYF.

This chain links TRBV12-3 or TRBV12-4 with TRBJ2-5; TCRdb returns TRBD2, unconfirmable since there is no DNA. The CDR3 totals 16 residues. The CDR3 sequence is CASSSWVTSGGGAQYF.

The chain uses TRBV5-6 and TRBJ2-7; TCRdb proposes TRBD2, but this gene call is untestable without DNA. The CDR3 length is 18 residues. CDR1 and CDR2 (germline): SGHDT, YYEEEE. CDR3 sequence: CASSFWYRSGGKTYEQYF. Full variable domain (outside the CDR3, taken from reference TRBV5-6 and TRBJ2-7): DAGVTQSPTHLIKTRGQQVTLRCSPKSGHDTVSWYQQALGQGPQFIFQYYEEEERQRGNFPDRFSGHQFPNYSSELNVNALLLGDSALYLCASSFWYRSGGKTYEQYFGPGTRLTVT.

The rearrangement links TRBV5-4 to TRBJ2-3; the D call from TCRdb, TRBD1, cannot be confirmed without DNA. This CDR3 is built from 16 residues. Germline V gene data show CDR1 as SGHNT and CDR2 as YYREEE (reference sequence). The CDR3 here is CASSFPRTGGADTQYF.

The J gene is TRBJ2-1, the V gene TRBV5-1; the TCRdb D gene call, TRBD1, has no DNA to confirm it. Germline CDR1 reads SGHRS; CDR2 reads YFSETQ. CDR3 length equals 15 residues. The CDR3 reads CASSLDGAPENEQFF.

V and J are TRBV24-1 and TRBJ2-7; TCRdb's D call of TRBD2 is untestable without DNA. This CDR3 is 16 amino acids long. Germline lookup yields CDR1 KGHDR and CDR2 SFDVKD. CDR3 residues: CATSPWTSGGKYEQYF.

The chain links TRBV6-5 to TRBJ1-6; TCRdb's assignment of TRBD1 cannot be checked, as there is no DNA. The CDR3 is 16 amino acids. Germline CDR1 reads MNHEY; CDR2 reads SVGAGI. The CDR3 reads CASSYSGGRNNSPLHF.

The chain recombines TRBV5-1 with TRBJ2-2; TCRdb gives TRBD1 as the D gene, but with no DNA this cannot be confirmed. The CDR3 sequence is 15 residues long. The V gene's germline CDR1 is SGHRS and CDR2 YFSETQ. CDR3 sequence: CASSFEGVPTGELFF.

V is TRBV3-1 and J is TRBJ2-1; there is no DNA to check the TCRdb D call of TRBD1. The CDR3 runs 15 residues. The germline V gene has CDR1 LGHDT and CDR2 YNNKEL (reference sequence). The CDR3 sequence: CASSPLELVGDEQFF.

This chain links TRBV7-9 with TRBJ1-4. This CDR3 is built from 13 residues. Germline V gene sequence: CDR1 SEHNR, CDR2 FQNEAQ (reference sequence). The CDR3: CASSLGAGSKLFF.

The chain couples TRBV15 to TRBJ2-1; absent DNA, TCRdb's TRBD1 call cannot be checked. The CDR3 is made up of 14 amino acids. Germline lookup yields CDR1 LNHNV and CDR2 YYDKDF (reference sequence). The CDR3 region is CATSRARDLLAPFF.

The CDR3 here is CASRGTSGAYNEQFF. This chain connects TRBV4-2 to TRBJ2-1; TCRdb's D call of TRBD2 is untestable without DNA. The V gene's germline CDR1 is LGHNA and CDR2 YNFKEQ. This CDR3 contains 15 residues.